What follows are 7 T cell receptor beta chains derived from one specimen sequenced in a study of T cell repertoires in cytomegalovirus infection. TCRdb used MiXCR to reprocess the reads, holding one entry per CDR3 protein. The data contain under 200,000 distinct CDR3 sequences, roughly 28% of them singletons. Sequenced: PBMCs. The receptor set was obtained from a human donor in good health (CMV status not recorded). Some clones in this sample may be carry-over from other donors' samples.

This clonotype has just a few counts. V gene TRBV20-1 combines with J gene TRBJ2-3; possible D gene TRBD1, 5 bases. This CDR3 has 14 residues. Trimming removed 1 base at V and 3 bases at J, with 11 bases between. Germline V gene lookup returns CDR1 DFQATT and CDR2 SNEGSKA (reference sequence). The CDR3 DNA follows: TGCAGTGCTAGAGTAATAGGGGCTACAGATACGCAGTATTTT. Its protein product is CSARVIGATDTQYF.

The rearrangement uses TRBV7-2 and TRBJ1-3; D uncertain. Germline CDR1 is SGHTA and CDR2 is FQGNSA. The germline V and J ends were trimmed by 2 bases and 2 bases, with 7 bases remaining between them. This CDR3 is 14 amino acids long. CDR3 coding DNA: TGTGCCAGCAGCTTAACCGCTGCTGGAAACACCATATATTTT. Amino acid sequence: CASSLTAAGNTIYF.

The V call is TRBV12-5, the J call TRBJ2-3; maybe TRBD2 (6 bases). The V end lost 0 bases, the J end lost 4 bases, and 14 bases lay between the germline ends. Germline V gives CDR1 LGHNT, CDR2 FRNRAP. The CDR3 consists of 16 residues. CDR3 DNA: TGTGCTAGTGGTTTGGTACTCAACGGGGGTGCAGATACGCAGTATTTT. This codes for CASGLVLNGGADTQYF.

V usage is TRBV7-9 and J usage is TRBJ1-2; D not certain. Germline V gives CDR1 SEHNR, CDR2 FQNEAQ (reference sequence). The CDR3 spans 12 residues. V lost 3 bases and J 8 bases, leaving 10 bases between the germline ends. CDR3 protein: CASSFSNGGYTF. CDR3 DNA: TGTGCCAGCAGCTTTTCTAACGGCGGCTACACCTTC.

This clonotype was seen only a few times. The chain links TRBV7-9 to TRBJ2-2, with D unresolved. Trimming took 0 bases from V and 5 from J, leaving 10 bases between them. The CDR3 covers 15 residues. Germline lookup yields CDR1 SEHNR and CDR2 FQNEAQ (reference sequence). In DNA form, the CDR3 reads TGTGCCAGCAGCTTAGCCGGACGGCGAACCGGGGAGCTGTTTTTT. Encoded protein: CASSLAGRRTGELFF.

The gene calls are TRBV7-8 and TRBJ1-5, with D possibly TRBD1 on 5 matching bases. CDR1 is SGHVS and CDR2 is FQNEAQ in the germline V gene. Trimming pared 4 bases from V and 1 base from J, leaving 11 bases between. The CDR3 runs 15 residues. This CDR3 is CASSWSTGSNQPQHF. Written as DNA, the CDR3 is TGTGCCAGCAGCTGGTCAACAGGCAGCAATCAGCCCCAGCATTTT.

The chain links TRBV20-1 to TRBJ2-5; TRBD2 matches at 9 bases. This CDR3 spans 15 amino acids. Trimming cost V 4 bases and J 5 bases; bases outside gene matches: 11. CDR1 is DFQATT, CDR2 SNEGSKA, per germline (reference sequence). CDR3 in amino acids: CSAINGGGAWETQYF. CDR3 nucleotides: TGCAGTGCTATCAACGGCGGGGGGGCCTGGGAGACCCAGTACTTC.